Listed below are T cell receptor beta chains from one sample, sequenced in a study of T cells after yellow fever vaccination. MiXCR, run by TCRdb on the 5' RACE reads, gives a single entry per CDR3 protein. The sample records about 27,000 distinct CDR3 sequences, roughly 4.7% being singletons. Sequences were derived from PBMCs, either bulk or a sorted T-cell subset (CD4+, CD8+, memory, or dextramer-sorted; not recorded which), sampled on the day of the yellow fever booster vaccination. The receptors come from a young man who received the YFV17D yellow fever vaccine. Both conserved end residues are part of each CDR3. Each record gives: V gene, clone size, J gene, D gene, CDR3 protein, CDR3 DNA. D genes are given only for firm matches. Clone size is not always given. Where it is, it says once, few, many or a class for expanded clones.

V gene: TRBV20-1; clone size: many; J gene: TRBJ2-3; D gene: TRBD2; CDR3 protein: CSARGLAGAYTDTQYF; CDR3 DNA: TGCAGTGCTAGAGGCCTAGCGGGGGCCTACACAGATACGCAGTATTTT
V gene: TRBV18; clone size: many; J gene: TRBJ1-5; D gene: NA; CDR3 protein: CASSPGRPDQPQHF; CDR3 DNA: TGTGCCAGCTCCCCGGGTCGCCCGGATCAGCCCCAGCATTTT
V gene: TRBV7-2; clone size: many; J gene: TRBJ1-1; D gene: TRBD1; CDR3 protein: CASSPSGTGLEAFF; CDR3 DNA: TGTGCCAGCAGCCCGTCTGGGACAGGCCTTGAAGCTTTCTTT
V gene: TRBV24-1; clone size: many; J gene: TRBJ1-2; D gene: TRBD1; CDR3 protein: CATSEPDRGDGYTF; CDR3 DNA: TGTGCCACCAGTGAACCGGACAGGGGTGACGGCTACACCTTC
V gene: TRBV7-9; clone size: few; J gene: TRBJ1-6; D gene: TRBD1; CDR3 protein: CASSAWTGGRNSPLHF; CDR3 DNA: TGTGCCAGCAGCGCATGGACAGGGGGCAGGAATTCACCCCTCCACTTT
V gene: TRBV3-1; clone size: many; J gene: TRBJ2-4; D gene: NA; CDR3 protein: CASSLGTLAKNIQYF; CDR3 DNA: TGTGCCAGCAGCCTCGGGACATTAGCCAAAAACATTCAGTACTTC
V gene: TRBV5-6; clone size: many; J gene: TRBJ2-7; D gene: NA; CDR3 protein: CASSSDSSYEQYF; CDR3 DNA: TGTGCCAGCAGCTCTGACAGCTCCTACGAGCAGTACTTC
V gene: TRBV5-6; clone size: many; J gene: TRBJ2-7; D gene: NA; CDR3 protein: CASSLVVSYEQYF; CDR3 DNA: TGTGCCAGCAGCTTAGTCGTCTCCTACGAGCAGTACTTC
V gene: TRBV12-3/TRBV12-4; clone size: few; J gene: TRBJ2-7; D gene: TRBD2; CDR3 protein: CASTVVTGGRYEQYF; CDR3 DNA: TGTGCCAGCACCGTAGTCACGGGGGGACGCTACGAGCAGTACTTC
V gene: TRBV5-1; clone size: NA; J gene: TRBJ2-5; D gene: TRBD2; CDR3 protein: CASSLELAVLQETQYF; CDR3 DNA: TGCGCCAGCAGCTTGGAGCTAGCGGTCCTGCAAGAGACCCAGTACTTC
V gene: TRBV4-1; clone size: many; J gene: TRBJ1-2; D gene: NA; CDR3 protein: CASSQDCARGDYGYTF; CDR3 DNA: TGCGCCAGCAGCCAAGATTGCGCCCGGGGGGACTATGGCTACACCTTC
V gene: TRBV7-3; clone size: many; J gene: TRBJ2-5; D gene: NA; CDR3 protein: CASSFSEQETQYF; CDR3 DNA: TGTGCCAGCAGCTTTTCAGAGCAAGAGACCCAGTACTTC
V gene: TRBV20-1; clone size: many; J gene: TRBJ2-3; D gene: TRBD2; CDR3 protein: CSARDPLAGTDTQYF; CDR3 DNA: TGCAGTGCTAGAGATCCGCTAGCGGGCACAGATACGCAGTATTTT
V gene: TRBV18; clone size: NA; J gene: TRBJ2-1; D gene: NA; CDR3 protein: CASSPAVGYNNEQFF; CDR3 DNA: TGTGCCAGCTCCCCCGCCGTCGGATACAACAATGAGCAGTTCTTC
V gene: TRBV7-2; clone size: many; J gene: TRBJ2-2; D gene: TRBD2; CDR3 protein: CASSLVPAGGAGELFF; CDR3 DNA: TGTGCCAGCAGCTTAGTCCCAGCGGGGGGTGCCGGGGAGCTGTTTTTT
V gene: TRBV4-3; clone size: NA; J gene: TRBJ2-4; D gene: NA; CDR3 protein: CASSRDYRVGDIQYF; CDR3 DNA: TGCGCCAGCAGCCGAGATTACAGGGTGGGGGACATTCAGTACTTC
V gene: TRBV29-1; clone size: many; J gene: TRBJ2-7; D gene: NA; CDR3 protein: CSFSGGGGLYEQYF; CDR3 DNA: TGCAGCTTCTCAGGTGGGGGCGGCCTCTACGAGCAGTACTTC
V gene: TRBV12-3/TRBV12-4; clone size: many; J gene: TRBJ1-5; D gene: NA; CDR3 protein: CASSLSTEFGNQPQHF; CDR3 DNA: TGTGCCAGCAGCCTATCGACAGAATTCGGCAATCAGCCCCAGCATTTT
V gene: TRBV7-3; clone size: many; J gene: TRBJ1-1; D gene: TRBD1; CDR3 protein: CASSRGQGGEAFF; CDR3 DNA: TGTGCCAGCAGCCGAGGACAGGGGGGTGAAGCTTTCTTT
V gene: TRBV5-1; clone size: many; J gene: TRBJ2-1; D gene: TRBD2; CDR3 protein: CASSLVPSGFDNEQFF; CDR3 DNA: TGCGCCAGCAGCTTGGTCCCTAGCGGGTTCGACAATGAGCAGTTCTTC
V gene: TRBV7-9; clone size: many; J gene: TRBJ2-3; D gene: NA; CDR3 protein: CASSPPPGRPRDTQYF; CDR3 DNA: TGTGCCAGCAGCCCCCCCCCGGGACGCCCAAGGGATACGCAGTATTTT
V gene: TRBV9; clone size: many; J gene: TRBJ2-5; D gene: TRBD2; CDR3 protein: CASSVRAGGRQETQYF; CDR3 DNA: TGTGCCAGCAGCGTAAGGGCGGGGGGGCGGCAGGAGACCCAGTACTTC
V gene: TRBV5-1; clone size: few; J gene: TRBJ1-2; D gene: TRBD1; CDR3 protein: CASSLDTTGGIYGYTF; CDR3 DNA: TGCGCCAGCAGCTTGGATACAACAGGGGGTATCTATGGCTACACCTTC
V gene: TRBV6-2/TRBV6-3; clone size: few; J gene: TRBJ1-5; D gene: TRBD1; CDR3 protein: CASRDGQGWEQPQHF; CDR3 DNA: TGTGCCAGCAGGGACGGACAGGGGTGGGAGCAGCCCCAGCATTTT
V gene: TRBV3-1; clone size: many; J gene: TRBJ1-2; D gene: NA; CDR3 protein: CASSQGRGVEYGYTF; CDR3 DNA: TGTGCCAGCAGCCAAGGCCGGGGGGTGGAGTATGGCTACACCTTC
V gene: TRBV2; clone size: NA; J gene: TRBJ1-1; D gene: NA; CDR3 protein: CASNRADTEAFF; CDR3 DNA: TGTGCCAGCAATAGAGCCGACACTGAAGCTTTCTTT
V gene: TRBV5-1; clone size: many; J gene: TRBJ1-1; D gene: NA; CDR3 protein: CASSLAGRSEAFF; CDR3 DNA: TGCGCCAGCAGCTTGGCAGGCAGGAGTGAAGCTTTCTTT
V gene: TRBV7-2; clone size: NA; J gene: TRBJ2-7; D gene: NA; CDR3 protein: CASRGRAPYEQYF; CDR3 DNA: TGTGCCAGCAGAGGTCGGGCACCCTACGAGCAGTACTTC
V gene: TRBV7-6; clone size: many; J gene: TRBJ1-4; D gene: NA; CDR3 protein: CASSLRLQRREKLFF; CDR3 DNA: TGTGCCAGCAGCTTAAGGCTTCAGAGACGTGAAAAACTGTTTTTT